This TCR beta chain was found in a study of blood T cells in healthy people across ages. Findings and caveats of the study: Aged donors had fewer naive CD4+ cells and lower diversity than long-lived donors.

Notes on this clonotype: The antigen remains undetermined.

Through a sample-barcoded 5' primer and a J-beta primer mix, a second PCR was run for roughly 7 to 12 cycles. Every sample returned 2.5 million or more CDR3-containing paired-end reads. TCRdb ran MiXCR on the 5' RACE reads and lists one entry per CDR3 protein. The table has approximately 2,000,000 distinct CDR3 sequences, roughly two fifths seen once. The CDR3 loop spans 17 amino acids. V dropped 3 bases and J dropped 2; count of bases not matched to a gene: 10. Input material: blood. The chain links TRBV12-3 or TRBV12-4 to TRBJ2-3, with 8 bases fitting TRBD2. The source is a human donor in good health. CDR3 sequence reads: CASSFGGSGVVTDTQYF. CDR3 DNA sequence: TGTGCCAGCAGTTTCGGGGGTAGCGGGGTTGTCACAGATACGCAGTATTTT.